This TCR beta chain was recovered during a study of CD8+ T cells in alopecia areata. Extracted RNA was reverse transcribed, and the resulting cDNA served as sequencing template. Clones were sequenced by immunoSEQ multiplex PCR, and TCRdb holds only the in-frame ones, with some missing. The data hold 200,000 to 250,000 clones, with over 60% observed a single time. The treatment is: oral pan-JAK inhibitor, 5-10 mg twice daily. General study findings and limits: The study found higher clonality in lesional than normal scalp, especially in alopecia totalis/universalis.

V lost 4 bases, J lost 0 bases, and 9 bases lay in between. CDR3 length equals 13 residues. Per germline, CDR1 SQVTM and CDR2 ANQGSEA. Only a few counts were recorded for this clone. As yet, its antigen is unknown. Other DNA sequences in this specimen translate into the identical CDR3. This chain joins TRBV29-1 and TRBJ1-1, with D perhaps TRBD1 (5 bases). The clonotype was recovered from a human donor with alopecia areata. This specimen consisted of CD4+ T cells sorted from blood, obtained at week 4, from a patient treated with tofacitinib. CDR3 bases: TGCAGCGTTGTTGGGGCCATGAACACTGAAGCTTTCTTT. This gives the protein CSVVGAMNTEAFF.